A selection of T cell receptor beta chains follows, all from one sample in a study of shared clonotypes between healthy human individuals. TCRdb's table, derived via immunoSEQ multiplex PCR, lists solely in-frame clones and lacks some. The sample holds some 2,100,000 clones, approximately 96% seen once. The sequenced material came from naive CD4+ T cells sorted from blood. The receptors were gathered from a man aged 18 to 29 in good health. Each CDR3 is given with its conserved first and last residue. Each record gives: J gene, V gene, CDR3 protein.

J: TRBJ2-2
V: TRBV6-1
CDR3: CASTPSGKHTGELFF

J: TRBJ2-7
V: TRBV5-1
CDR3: CASNPTGSNYEQYF

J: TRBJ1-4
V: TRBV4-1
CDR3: CASSQGFGPLNEKLFF

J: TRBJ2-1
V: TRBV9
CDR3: CASSVWGSIYNEQFF

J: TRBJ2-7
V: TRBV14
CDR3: CASSLLAGGSEQYF

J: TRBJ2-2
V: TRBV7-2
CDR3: CASSFTSTLNTGELFF

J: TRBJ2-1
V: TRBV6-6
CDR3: CASSSRDRLTYNEQFF

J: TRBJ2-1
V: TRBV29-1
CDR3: CSVPSGSASYNEQFF

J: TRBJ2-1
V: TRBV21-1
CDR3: CASSNSSPWIHLDEFF

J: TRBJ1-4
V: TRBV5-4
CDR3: CASSPGQAFEKLFF